Listed below are T cell receptor beta chains from one sample, sequenced in a study of T cell responses to AZD1222 COVID-19 vaccine. Profiling relied on immunoSEQ multiplex PCR, and the TCRdb table lists in-frame clones only, not all of them. The table includes roughly 72,000 clones, 88% detected once. This sample comprised peripheral blood, obtained 28 days after the second dose of the MenACWY control vaccine. These receptors came from an adult who received the MenACWY meningococcal vaccine as a control. Both conserved end residues are part of each CDR3. The D gene is left open where the match is weak. Rows may omit the clone size; those that give it use once, few, many or a size class.

v_gene,d_gene,j_gene,abundance,CDR3nt,CDR3aa
TRBV6-5,TRBD2,TRBJ2-7,NA,TGTGCCAGCAGTTACGGCGGGGGGACGTACGAGCAGTACTTC,CASSYGGGTYEQYF
TRBV4-3,NA,TRBJ2-2,few,TGCGCCAGCAGCCAAGATGCAGGGGGGGCCGACACCGGGGAGCTGTTTTTT,CASSQDAGGADTGELFF
TRBV19,NA,TRBJ2-7,NA,TGTGCCAGTAGTCCGGAGGCCCGATCCCTGTACGAGCAGTACTTC,CASSPEARSLYEQYF
TRBV6-2/TRBV6-3,TRBD1,TRBJ1-6,once,TGTGCCAGCAGTGCCACTGGGACAGCATATAATTCACCCCTCCACTTT,CASSATGTAYNSPLHF
TRBV28,NA,TRBJ1-5,NA,TGTGCCAGCAGGGCGGCTGGTGGGAGCAATCAGCCCCAGCATTTT,CASRAAGGSNQPQHF
TRBV5-1,TRBD1,TRBJ1-4,once,TGCGCCAGCAGCCCTGCCGGGACAGGGGATGAAAAACTGTTTTTT,CASSPAGTGDEKLFF
TRBV7-8,NA,TRBJ1-1,NA,TGTGCCAGCAGCTTATACTCGAACACTGAAGCTTTCTTT,CASSLYSNTEAFF
TRBV5-6,NA,TRBJ1-2,once,TGTGCCAGCAGCCCGCAGGGTAACTATGGCTACACCTTC,CASSPQGNYGYTF
TRBV7-2,NA,TRBJ2-2,NA,TGTGCCAGCAGCTTAGCTTTGGACACCGGGGAGCTGTTTTTT,CASSLALDTGELFF
TRBV18,NA,TRBJ2-5,once,TGTGCCAGCTCACCGAACAGCCCGGTAAACCAAGAGACCCAGTACTTC,CASSPNSPVNQETQYF
TRBV5-1,NA,TRBJ2-5,NA,TGCGCCAGCAGCTTGGAAGGGTTGGAGACCCAGTACTTC,CASSLEGLETQYF
TRBV13,TRBD1,TRBJ2-7,NA,TGTGCCAGCAGCCGGAGAGGACAGGGGGCGGTCTACGAGCAGTACTTC,CASSRRGQGAVYEQYF
TRBV6-2/TRBV6-3,NA,TRBJ1-3,NA,TGTGCCAGCAGTTCTCGGCTTTATCGGGGGTTCACTGGAAACACCATATATTTT,CASSSRLYRGFTGNTIYF
TRBV4-1,NA,TRBJ2-1,NA,TGCGCCAGCAGCCAAGTGTCGATGGACAGTGATGAGCAGTTCTTC,CASSQVSMDSDEQFF
TRBV7-2,NA,TRBJ2-7,NA,TGTGCCAGCAGCTTAGCTGGACAGACCTACGAGCAGTACTTC,CASSLAGQTYEQYF
TRBV7-2,TRBD2,TRBJ2-3,once,TGTGCCAGCAGCTTTCCTAGCGGTCAGACAGATACGCAGTATTTT,CASSFPSGQTDTQYF
TRBV7-9,NA,TRBJ2-1,NA,TGTGCCAGCAGCTCCGACCTCAATGAGCAGTTCTTC,CASSSDLNEQFF
TRBV7-6,NA,TRBJ2-2,NA,TGTGCCAGCAGCTTAGAGGGCTTGAACACCGGGGAGCTGTTTTTT,CASSLEGLNTGELFF
TRBV25-1,TRBD1,TRBJ1-1,once,TGTGCCAGCAGAGGGACAGGGGGCGAGGAGACTGAAGCTTTCTTT,CASRGTGGEETEAFF
TRBV4-3,NA,TRBJ1-2,NA,TGCGCCAGCAGCCAAGTTGGCAGGGCCGACTATGGCTACACCTTC,CASSQVGRADYGYTF
TRBV6-5,TRBD1,TRBJ2-7,many,TGTGCCAGCAGTTGGGGGGACAGGTATGGACAGCAGTACTTC,CASSWGDRYGQQYF
TRBV9,TRBD1,TRBJ1-2,once,TGTGCCAGCAGTTTACAGGGGGGCTATGGCTACACCTTC,CASSLQGGYGYTF
TRBV27,NA,TRBJ2-5,few,TGTGCCAGCAGTTTGGACCTACGAGGGGCGGGGGAGACCCAGTACTTC,CASSLDLRGAGETQYF
TRBV30,TRBD2,TRBJ2-3,NA,TGTGCCTGGAGGGGACCAGCGGGGCGATCAGATACGCAGTATTTT,CAWRGPAGRSDTQYF
TRBV28,NA,TRBJ2-2,NA,TGTGCCAGCACCATCACCGAGAACACCGGGGAGCTGTTTTTT,CASTITENTGELFF
TRBV7-8,NA,TRBJ2-7,NA,TGTGCCAGCAGCTTGGTAGACAGGAGGGTTTACGAGCAGTACTTC,CASSLVDRRVYEQYF
TRBV2,NA,TRBJ1-4,few,TGTGCCAGCAGTTGGGGGCTGGGGGAAAAACTGTTTTTT,CASSWGLGEKLFF
TRBV11-2,NA,TRBJ2-7,NA,TGTGCCAGCAGTTACGGACAGGGAGGGTACGAGCAGTACTTC,CASSYGQGGYEQYF
TRBV13,NA,TRBJ1-1,NA,TGTGCCAGCAGCTTAGCCAGTACTGAAGCTTTCTTT,CASSLASTEAFF
TRBV7-2,TRBD2,TRBJ2-3,NA,TGTGCCAGCAGCTTCAGGACTAGCGGGGGAGGAGATACGCAGTATTTT,CASSFRTSGGGDTQYF
TRBV7-9,NA,TRBJ1-3,NA,TGTGCCAGCAGCGGACGGACAGCTGGAAACACCATATATTTT,CASSGRTAGNTIYF
TRBV11-3,TRBD1,TRBJ2-3,NA,TGTGCCAGCAGCTTGGGACAGGGTCCTAGCACAGATACGCAGTATTTT,CASSLGQGPSTDTQYF
TRBV28,TRBD1,TRBJ1-5,NA,TGTGCCAGCAGTACCCTCCGGGACAGGGTACAGCCCCAGCATTTT,CASSTLRDRVQPQHF